This section outlines one T cell receptor beta chain sequence together with its context. Germline V gene lookup returns CDR1 GTSNPN and CDR2 SVGIG (reference sequence). The length of the CDR3 is 14 residues. Trimming pared 0 bases from V and 4 bases from J, leaving 9 bases between. The sample belongs to a study of T cell changes during pregnancy in multiple sclerosis. Only in-frame clones appear in the TCRdb table, and some are missing; sequencing was by immunoSEQ multiplex PCR. The repertoire holds around 40,000 clones, with roughly 90% as singletons. Sequenced here: CD4+ T cells from peripheral blood mononuclear cells, sampled in the second trimester of pregnancy. The genes are TRBV30 and TRBJ1-4; D not resolved. This TCR was recovered from a female donor with multiple sclerosis, enrolled in a pregnancy study. DNA for the CDR3: TGTGCCTGGAGTGTACGAGGATTTAATGAAAAACTGTTTTTT. It is translated as CAWSVRGFNEKLFF.